This T cell receptor beta chain derives from a study of blood T cell repertoires in COVID-19. Study as a whole: PBMCs, B-cell-depleted T cells, or T cells were the source of the cDNA or gDNA that made up the material.

This CDR3 spans 15 amino acids. The V gene end was trimmed by 6 bases and the J gene end by 5 bases; junction bases not matched to a gene: 10. The germline V gene has CDR1 ENHRY and CDR2 SYGVKD. A Seattle source enrolled patients during active infection and followed them longitudinally. The table came from immunoSEQ multiplex PCR; TCRdb's copy has only in-frame clones and leaves some out. Here the sample spans around 340,000 clones, 86% being singletons. This clonotype was obtained from a woman aged 55-69 years with COVID-19, enrolled during active disease. Specimen: peripheral blood. The genes are TRBV10-3 and TRBJ1-1; 9 bases match TRBD1. For the CDR3, the DNA is TGTGCCATCAGGCCACAGGGGGCGCTGGGGACTGAAGCTTTCTTT. Its protein is CAIRPQGALGTEAFF.